This is a list of T cell receptor beta chains from one sample in a study of tumor-infiltrating lymphocytes in localized non-small cell lung cancer. The protocol was immunoSEQ multiplex PCR, while the TCRdb copy is restricted to in-frame clones and leaves out a portion. The sample consists of roughly 5,400 clones, approximately 70% of them appearing once. The sequencing input was uninvolved lung tissue not adjacent to the tumor. The source of these receptors is a human donor with non-small cell lung cancer. CDR3s include the opening cysteine and the closing phenylalanine or tryptophan. Fields, in order: clone size, D gene, J gene, V gene, CDR3 length, CDR3 DNA, CDR3 protein. The D gene is left open where the match is weak. Rows may omit the clone size; those that give it use once, few, many or a size class.

>once|TRBD2|TRBJ2-1|TRBV6-1|15
TGTGCCAGCATTCCGGGACTAGCGGGGTACAATGAGCAGTTCTTC
CASIPGLAGYNEQFF
>NA|NA|TRBJ1-1|TRBV5-1|15
TGCGCCAGCAGATCGACCGAGGCGTCGGCGACTGAAGCTTTCTTT
CASRSTEASATEAFF
>NA|TRBD1|TRBJ2-5|TRBV7-9|15
TGTGCCAGCAGCTTGGCGCCAGGGGGCGGGGAGACCCAGTACTTC
CASSLAPGGGETQYF
>NA|NA|TRBJ2-2|TRBV7-7|14
TGTGCTAGCAGCCACAGACCGAACACCGGGGAGCTGTTTTTT
CASSHRPNTGELFF
>once|NA|TRBJ1-5|TRBV28|14
TGTGCCAGCAGTTTATATGGGGGCAATCAGCCCCAGCATTTT
CASSLYGGNQPQHF
>few|NA|TRBJ2-2|TRBV4-1|16
TGCGCCAGCAGCCAAGCGTGGGGCTCGAACACCGGGGAGCTGTTTTTT
CASSQAWGSNTGELFF
>few|NA|TRBJ2-4|TRBV29-1|16
TGCAGCGTTAATAGTAGGGGTCCCTTAGCCAAAAACATTCAGTACTTC
CSVNSRGPLAKNIQYF
>NA|TRBD1|TRBJ1-2|TRBV19|13
TGTGCCAGTAGCGGGGACAGCCTCGGTAGCTACACCTTC
CASSGDSLGSYTF
>NA|TRBD2|TRBJ2-5|TRBV2|18
TGTGCCAGCAGCGGACAGAAGGGCCTAGCGGGACTCCAAGAGACCCAGTACTTC
CASSGQKGLAGLQETQYF
>NA|NA|TRBJ2-5|TRBV6-6|15
TGTGCCAGCAGCTGGGCGGGTAGCGGCCAAGAGACCCAGTACTTC
CASSWAGSGQETQYF
>NA|TRBD1|TRBJ2-7|TRBV28|15
TGTGCCAGCACCCCACTCCGGGACAGGGCCTACGAGCAGTACTTC
CASTPLRDRAYEQYF
>NA|NA|TRBJ2-7|TRBV19|12
TGTGCCAGTAGTCCCGACTATTACGAGCAGTACTTC
CASSPDYYEQYF
>few|TRBD2|TRBJ2-7|TRBV6-1|15
TGTGCCAGCAGTAGGACTAGCGGGCGAATCGACGAGCAGTACTTC
CASSRTSGRIDEQYF
>NA|TRBD1|TRBJ2-7|TRBV2|18
TGTGCCAGCAGTACGGACTTAGGCGGGACAGGGGGCACCTACGAGCAGTACTTC
CASSTDLGGTGGTYEQYF
>NA|NA|TRBJ1-1|TRBV30|13
TGTGCCTGGAGGACGTGGGGCGGCACTGAAGCTTTCTTT
CAWRTWGGTEAFF
>NA|NA|TRBJ2-2|TRBV7-2|14
TGTGCCAGCAGCTTAGGACGGGCCTCCGGGGAGCTGTTTTTT
CASSLGRASGELFF
>NA|NA|TRBJ2-3|TRBV7-9|14
TGTGCCAGCACCAGGGGGGGCAGCACAGATACGCAGTATTTT
CASTRGGSTDTQYF
>NA|TRBD2|TRBJ2-7|TRBV7-2|15
TGTGCCAGCAGCTTTGCCGGAACGGGAGGGTACGAGCAGTACTTC
CASSFAGTGGYEQYF
>NA|NA|TRBJ2-5|TRBV5-6|15
TGTGCCAGCAGCTTGGGAGGGCGGAATGAAGAGACCCAGTACTTC
CASSLGGRNEETQYF
>NA|NA|TRBJ1-2|TRBV30|11
TGTGCCTGGAGTGTACCCTATGGCTACACCTTC
CAWSVPYGYTF
>NA|NA|TRBJ1-5|TRBV19|12
TGTGCCAGTAAGGTAGGGAATCAGCCCCAGCATTTT
CASKVGNQPQHF
>NA|NA|TRBJ2-2|TRBV7-2|14
TGTGCCAGCAGCCAACTACGCTACACCGGGGAGCTGTTTTTT
CASSQLRYTGELFF
>NA|NA|TRBJ1-2|TRBV5-1|13
TGCGCCAGCAGCCCTGTACGAGGGGATGGCTACACCTTC
CASSPVRGDGYTF
>NA|NA|TRBJ1-2|TRBV30|12
TGTGCCTGGAGCTCCGGACAAGGCGGCTACACCTTC
CAWSSGQGGYTF
>NA|TRBD1|TRBJ1-4|TRBV9|14
TGTGCCAGCAGCTCCGGGACAGGGTATGAAAAACTGTTTTTT
CASSSGTGYEKLFF
>NA|TRBD2|TRBJ2-7|TRBV4-1|15
TGCGCCAGCAGCCAAGGACTAGCAATACTCTACGAGCAGTACTTC
CASSQGLAILYEQYF
>once|NA|TRBJ2-1|TRBV20-1|11
TGCAGTGCTAGTGGGGTCGATGAGCAGTTCTTC
CSASGVDEQFF
>NA|NA|TRBJ2-6|TRBV30|15
TGTGCCTGGAGTGTACACGGAACCGGGGCCAACGTCCTGACTTTC
CAWSVHGTGANVLTF
>once|NA|TRBJ2-3|TRBV28|13
TGTGCCAGCAGTTTTTCCAGGAGGGACCAACTCGGGTTT
CASSFSRRDQLGF
>medium-sized|TRBD2|TRBJ2-3|TRBV9|15
TGTGCCAGCAGCTCCTCAGCGGGAGGAGTGAATACGCAGTATTTT
CASSSSAGGVNTQYF
>NA|NA|TRBJ2-6|TRBV6-6|15
TGTGCCAGCAGTCCCTCGAACTCTGGGGCCAACGTCCTGACTTTC
CASSPSNSGANVLTF
>once|NA|TRBJ2-3|TRBV2|11
TGTGCCAGCAGCGCCGGGAGTACGCAGTATTTT
CASSAGSTQYF
>medium-sized|NA|TRBJ2-5|TRBV4-1|13
TGCGCCAGCAGCCAAGCTGGGCGCGAGACCCAGTACTTC
CASSQAGRETQYF
>once|NA|TRBJ2-5|TRBV5-1|12
TGCGCCAGCAGCTTAAGCCAAGAGACCCAGTACTTC
CASSLSQETQYF
>few|NA|TRBJ1-1|TRBV7-3|18
TGTGCCAGCAGCTTTGACTGGGCAACCGACAGGATAAACACTGAAGCTTTCTTT
CASSFDWATDRINTEAFF
>NA|TRBD2|TRBJ2-1|TRBV30|14
TGTGCCTGGAGTGGGCTAGCGGGATTCTATGAGCAGTTCTTC
CAWSGLAGFYEQFF
>NA|TRBD2|TRBJ2-5|TRBV19|15
TGTGCCAGTAGTACAACGACTAGCGGAAAAGAGACCCAGTACTTC
CASSTTTSGKETQYF
>NA|NA|TRBJ2-3|TRBV7-2|13
TGTGCCAGCAGCTTAGTCACTACAGATACGCAGTATTTT
CASSLVTTDTQYF
>few|NA|TRBJ2-7|TRBV6-5|15
TGTGCCAGCAGTTACTCAAGGGGGGGCCAGTACGAGCAGTACTTC
CASSYSRGGQYEQYF
>large|NA|TRBJ2-7|TRBV6-5|14
TGTGCCAGCAGTTACTCGGCAGGACCCTACGAGCAGTACTTC
CASSYSAGPYEQYF
>few|NA|TRBJ2-7|TRBV11-2|13
TGTGCCAGCAGCCAGGGCTTACCCTACGAGCAGTACTTC
CASSQGLPYEQYF
>few|TRBD1|TRBJ2-7|TRBV4-1|16
TGCGCCAGCAGCCAAGGAGGGGACAGGGTTACCTACGAGCAGTACTTC
CASSQGGDRVTYEQYF
>NA|TRBD1|TRBJ1-1|TRBV29-1|14
TGCAGCGGCTGGACAGGGGGTGACGGGACTGAAGCTTTCTTT
CSGWTGGDGTEAFF
>NA|NA|TRBJ1-2|TRBV6-5|12
TGTGCCAGCCAGGGACGGAACTATGGCTACACCTTC
CASQGRNYGYTF
>NA|TRBD1|TRBJ1-5|TRBV28|18
TGTGCCAGCAGTCCCCCGCAGGGACAGGGCGGTGGCAATCAGCCCCAGCATTTT
CASSPPQGQGGGNQPQHF
>NA|NA|TRBJ2-7|TRBV4-1|15
TGCGCCAGCAGCCACCCCGGGTCTCACCCCTACGAGCAGTACTTC
CASSHPGSHPYEQYF